This record covers a single T cell receptor (beta chain). Its matching antigen is unknown. V gave up 0 bases and J gave up 5 bases; unmatched junction bases: 4. The germline V gene encodes CDR1 SGHTS and CDR2 YDEGEE. The CDR3 loop spans 15 amino acids. A multiplex PCR was run with 60 Vbeta primers and 13 Jbeta primers. Only in-frame clones appear in the TCRdb table, and some are missing; sequencing was by immunoSEQ multiplex PCR. In the table there are about 55,000 clones, roughly 80% of which are singletons. The source of the sample is a study of cytomegalovirus exposure and HLA in healthy donors. Study-wide findings and caveats: Fewer N-insertions (relative to the approximately 670-donor mean) were reportedly seen in an Asian-associated ancestry cluster in a later analysis. Across donors, most TCRs were seen rarely, yet some public ones were widespread.

Specimen: PBMCs. The receptor was isolated from a man aged 25 to 40 in good health and CMV-seronegative. This chain connects TRBV5-8 to TRBJ2-7; 11 nucleotides line up with TRBD2. This CDR3 reads CASSLGLAGGDEQYF. In DNA, the CDR3 is TGTGCCAGCAGCTTGGGTCTAGCGGGGGGTGACGAGCAGTACTTC.